This TCR beta chain is from a study of control samples from healthy donors and cancer patients. This clone was counted a single time. The CDR3 has 11 residues. From germline, CDR1 is SNHLY and CDR2 FYNNEI. V was clipped by 10 bases and J by 2 bases, with 6 bases between them. This table comes from immunoSEQ multiplex PCR, and its TCRdb copy is limited to in-frame clones, with some not included. Seen here are about 120,000 clones, about 87% observed once, and the top ten hold 9.5% to 13%. The clonotype comes from a man aged 30 to 39 in good health. The chain couples TRBV2 to TRBJ2-1; D ambiguous. Source material: blood. CDR3 in amino acids: CATEAYNEQFF. In DNA, the CDR3 is TGTGCCACAGAGGCCTACAATGAGCAGTTCTTC.